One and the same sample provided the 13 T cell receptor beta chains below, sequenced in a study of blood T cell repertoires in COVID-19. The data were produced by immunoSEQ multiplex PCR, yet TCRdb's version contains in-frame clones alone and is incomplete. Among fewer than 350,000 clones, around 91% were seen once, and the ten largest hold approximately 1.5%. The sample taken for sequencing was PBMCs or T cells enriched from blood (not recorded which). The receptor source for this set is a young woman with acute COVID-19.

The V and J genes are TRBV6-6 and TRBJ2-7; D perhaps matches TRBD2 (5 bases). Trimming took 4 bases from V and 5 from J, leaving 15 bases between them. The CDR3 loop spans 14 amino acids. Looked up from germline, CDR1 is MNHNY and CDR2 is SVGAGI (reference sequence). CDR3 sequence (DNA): TGTGCCAGCAGTTTTGGTGGGAGATCAAACGAGCAGTACTTC. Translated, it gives CASSFGGRSNEQYF.

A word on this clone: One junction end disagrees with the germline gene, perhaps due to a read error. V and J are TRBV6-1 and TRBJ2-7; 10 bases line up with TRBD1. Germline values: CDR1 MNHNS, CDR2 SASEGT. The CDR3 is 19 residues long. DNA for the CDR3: TGTGCCAGCGGTGAATCCGGGACAGGGGAAATCCCCAGCTCCTACGAGCAGTACTTC. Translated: CASGESGTGEIPSSYEQYF.

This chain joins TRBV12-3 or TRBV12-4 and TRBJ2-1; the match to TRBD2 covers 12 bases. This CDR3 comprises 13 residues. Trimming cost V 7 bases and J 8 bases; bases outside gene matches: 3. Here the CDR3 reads CASTWTSGDEQFF. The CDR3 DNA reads TGTGCCAGCACTTGGACTAGCGGGGATGAGCAGTTCTTC.

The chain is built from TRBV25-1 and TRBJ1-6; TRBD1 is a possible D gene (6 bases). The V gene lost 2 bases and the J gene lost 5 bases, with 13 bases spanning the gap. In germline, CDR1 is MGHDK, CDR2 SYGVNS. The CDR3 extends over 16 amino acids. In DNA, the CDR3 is TGTGCCAGCAGTGAAGTTGGGAGGGGGAATAATTCACCCCTCCACTTT. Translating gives CASSEVGRGNNSPLHF.

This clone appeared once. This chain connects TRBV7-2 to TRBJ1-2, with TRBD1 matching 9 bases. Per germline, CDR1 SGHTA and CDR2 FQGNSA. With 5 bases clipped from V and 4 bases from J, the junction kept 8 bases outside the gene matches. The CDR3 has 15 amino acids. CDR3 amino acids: CASSPGQGPAYGYTF. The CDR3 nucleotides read TGTGCCAGCAGCCCCGGACAGGGGCCGGCCTATGGCTACACCTTC.

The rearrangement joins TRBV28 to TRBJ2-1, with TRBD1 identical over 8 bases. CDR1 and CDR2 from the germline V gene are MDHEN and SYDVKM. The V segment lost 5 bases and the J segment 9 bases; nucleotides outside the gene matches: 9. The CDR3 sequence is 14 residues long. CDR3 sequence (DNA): TGTGCCAGCAGTCCCGGGACAGGAGTCGGTGAGCAGTTCTTC. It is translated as CASSPGTGVGEQFF.

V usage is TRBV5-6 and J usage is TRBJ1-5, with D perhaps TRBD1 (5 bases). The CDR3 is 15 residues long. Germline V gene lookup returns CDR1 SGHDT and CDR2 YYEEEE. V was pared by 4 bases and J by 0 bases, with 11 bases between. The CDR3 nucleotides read TGTGCCAGCAGCCCTCCCAGGGTTAGCAATCAGCCCCAGCATTTT. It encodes CASSPPRVSNQPQHF.

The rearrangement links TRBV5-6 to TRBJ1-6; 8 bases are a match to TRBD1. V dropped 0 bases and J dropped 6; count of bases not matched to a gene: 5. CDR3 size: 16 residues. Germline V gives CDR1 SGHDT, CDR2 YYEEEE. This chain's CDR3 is CASSLALTGVNSPLHF. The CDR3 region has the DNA TGTGCCAGCAGCTTGGCCCTGACAGGGGTTAATTCACCCCTCCACTTT. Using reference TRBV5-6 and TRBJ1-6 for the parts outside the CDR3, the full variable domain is DAGVTQSPTHLIKTRGQQVTLRCSPKSGHDTVSWYQQALGQGPQFIFQYYEEEERQRGNFPDRFSGHQFPNYSSELNVNALLLGDSALYLCASSLALTGVNSPLHFGNGTRLTVT.

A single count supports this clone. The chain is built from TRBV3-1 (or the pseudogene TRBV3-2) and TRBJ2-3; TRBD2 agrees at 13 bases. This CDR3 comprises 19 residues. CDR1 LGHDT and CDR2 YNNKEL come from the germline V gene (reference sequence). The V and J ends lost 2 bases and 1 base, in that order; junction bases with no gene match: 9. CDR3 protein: CASSQYAGTSGARTDTQYF. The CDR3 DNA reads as TGTGCCAGCAGCCAATACGCCGGGACTAGCGGGGCCCGCACAGATACGCAGTATTTT.

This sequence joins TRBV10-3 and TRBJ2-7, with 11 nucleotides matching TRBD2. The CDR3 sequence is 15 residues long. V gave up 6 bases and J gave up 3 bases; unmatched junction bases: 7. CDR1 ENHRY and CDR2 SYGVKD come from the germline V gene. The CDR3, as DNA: TGTGCCATCAGAGGACTAGCGGGCCGAAACTACGAGCAGTACTTC. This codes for CAIRGLAGRNYEQYF.

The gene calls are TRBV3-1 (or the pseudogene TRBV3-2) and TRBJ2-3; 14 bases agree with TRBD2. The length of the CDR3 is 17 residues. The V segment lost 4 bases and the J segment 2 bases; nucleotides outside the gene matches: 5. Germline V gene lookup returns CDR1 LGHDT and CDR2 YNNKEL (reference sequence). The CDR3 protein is CASSRWTSGGYTDTQYF. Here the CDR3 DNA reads TGTGCCAGCAGCCGATGGACTAGCGGGGGGTACACAGATACGCAGTATTTT.

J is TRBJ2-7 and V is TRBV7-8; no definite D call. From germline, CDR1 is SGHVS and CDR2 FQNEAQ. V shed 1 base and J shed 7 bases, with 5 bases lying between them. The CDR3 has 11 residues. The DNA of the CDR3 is TGTGCCAGCAGCTTAGGTCGGGAGCAGTACTTC. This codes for CASSLGREQYF.

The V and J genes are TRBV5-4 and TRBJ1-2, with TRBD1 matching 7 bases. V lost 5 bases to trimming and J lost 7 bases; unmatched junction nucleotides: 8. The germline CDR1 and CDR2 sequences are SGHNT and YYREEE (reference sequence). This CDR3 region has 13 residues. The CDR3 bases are TGTGCCAGCAGTTACGACAGGGCTTTTGGCTACACCTTC. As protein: CASSYDRAFGYTF.